The 15 T cell receptor beta chains below were found in one sample sequenced in a study of technical replicates of blood from several donors. Sequenced by immunoSEQ multiplex PCR; TCRdb stores in-frame clones only, minus some. Of 50,000 to 80,000 clones in the sample, 70% to 90% were seen once. Source material: PBMCs. The receptors come from a human donor in good health. Some clones in this sample may be carry-over from other donors' samples.

The chain links TRBV19 to TRBJ1-1; 10 nucleotides align to TRBD1. The CDR3 totals 14 residues. V lost 5 bases and J lost 4; bases outside the gene matches: 4. Germline values: CDR1 LNHDA, CDR2 SQIVND (reference sequence). CDR3 nucleotides: TGTGCCAGTAGTCTCCGGGACAGGGGCACTGAAGCTTTCTTT. The encoded protein is CASSLRDRGTEAFF.

This sequence joins TRBV9 and TRBJ1-2; 7 bases agree with TRBD1. Germline CDR1 is SGDLS and CDR2 is YYNGEE. V shed 3 bases and J 4 bases; nucleotides not matched to a gene: 6. This CDR3 is 14 amino acids long. CDR3 protein: CASSADRISYGYTF. The DNA for the CDR3 is TGTGCCAGCAGCGCGGACAGGATCAGCTATGGCTACACCTTC.

V and J are TRBV30 and TRBJ2-3; D might be TRBD2 (7 bases). Between the trimmed V and J ends, which lost 5 bases and 7 bases, there was a span of 19 bases. Germline V lookup: CDR1 GTSNPN, CDR2 SVGIG (reference sequence). There are 14 residues in the CDR3. CDR3: CAWWAGRGANTQYF. DNA for the CDR3: TGTGCCTGGTGGGCAGGTCGGGGGGCAAATACGCAGTATTTT.

This clone was seen a handful of times. The rearrangement uses TRBV7-2 and TRBJ2-1; 13 positions match TRBD2. The germline V gene has CDR1 SGHTA and CDR2 FQGNSA. The J segment lost 7 bases and the V segment lost 5 bases, leaving 5 bases of the junction unmatched. The CDR3 consists of 15 residues. CDR3 nucleotide sequence: TGTGCCAGCAGCGTTGGACTAGCGGGAGTTAATGAGCAGTTCTTC. Translation: CASSVGLAGVNEQFF.

This sequence joins TRBV5-1 and TRBJ2-7, with D possibly TRBD1 on 6 matching bases. Trimming cost V 0 bases and J 5 bases, with 12 bases left between them. CDR1 SGHRS and CDR2 YFSETQ come from the germline V gene. The CDR3 is 14 residues long. CDR3 loop: CASSLGGQWHEQYF. The CDR3 coding sequence is TGCGCCAGCAGCTTGGGAGGACAGTGGCACGAGCAGTACTTC.

V gene TRBV4-1 combines with J gene TRBJ1-2; 7 bases match TRBD1. The CDR3 is 16 residues long. The germline V gene has CDR1 MGHRA and CDR2 YSYEKL. Trimming cost V 0 bases and J 2 bases; bases outside gene matches: 6. The CDR3 DNA reads as TGCGCCAGCAGCCAAGATTTGGCAGGGGGAAACTATGGCTACACCTTC. This codes for CASSQDLAGGNYGYTF.

This chain connects TRBV6-6 to TRBJ1-3; D remains ambiguous. This CDR3 is built from 15 residues. The V and J ends lost 2 bases and 8 bases respectively, with 16 bases between them. The germline gives CDR1 MNHNY, CDR2 SVGAGI (reference sequence). CDR3 region: CASSYTGSGIHTIYF. CDR3 bases: TGTGCCAGCAGTTACACTGGCAGCGGGATTCACACCATATATTTT.

The chain links TRBV5-1 to TRBJ2-1; maybe TRBD2 (6 bases). The CDR3 contains 14 residues. V gave up 1 base and J gave up 5 bases, with 10 bases separating them. CDR1 is SGHRS and CDR2 is YFSETQ in the germline V gene. CDR3 sequence (DNA): TGCGCCAGCAGCTTGCAGCGGAGGGACAATGAGCAGTTCTTC. It translates to CASSLQRRDNEQFF.

This clone came up once. Here the CDR3 DNA reads TGCGCCAGCAGCTTGGCCCAGACTGAGACTAGCGGGACGCAGTATTTT. Its protein is CASSLAQTETSGTQYF. This chain joins TRBV5-1 and TRBJ2-3, with 10 nucleotides matching TRBD2. Germline values: CDR1 SGHRS, CDR2 YFSETQ. The CDR3 length is 16 residues. Trimming took 0 bases from V and 9 from J; bases not matched to a gene: 10.

This sequence joins TRBV7-2 and TRBJ1-1; perhaps TRBD1 as D (6 bases). The CDR3 covers 15 residues. Trimming pared 4 bases from V and 3 bases from J, leaving 15 bases between. The V gene's germline CDR1 is SGHTA and CDR2 FQGNSA. CDR3 DNA: TGTGCCAGCAGCTCCCAGTCTCCAGGGGACACTGAAGCTTTCTTT. This sequence encodes CASSSQSPGDTEAFF.

The chain joins TRBV5-5 to TRBJ2-2, with D possibly matching TRBD2 (6 bases). The V end lost 4 bases, the J end lost 6 bases, and 13 bases lay between the germline ends. This CDR3 contains 14 residues. Germline lookup yields CDR1 SGHKS and CDR2 YYEKEE (reference sequence). The CDR3, as DNA: TGTGCCAGCAGCGGGGACGGAGGGCCCGGGGAGCTGTTTTTT. This sequence encodes CASSGDGGPGELFF.

The V call is TRBV5-5, the J call TRBJ1-6; the match to TRBD1 covers 9 bases. The CDR3 is 17 amino acids. Losses at the gene ends were 2 bases for V and 0 bases for J; bases not matched to a gene: 3. Germline V gene lookup returns CDR1 SGHKS and CDR2 YYEKEE (reference sequence). The CDR3, as DNA: TGTGCCAGCAGCTTTTTGGACAGGGGCTCCTATAATTCACCCCTCCACTTT. This translates into CASSFLDRGSYNSPLHF.

On this clone: A read error is likely, as this CDR3 ends without the conserved phenylalanine or tryptophan. Because the CDR3's place on the DNA is in doubt, the DNA is left out and the CDR3 is given as listed by TCRdb. The V gene is TRBV5-6, the J gene TRBJ1-2; TRBD1, as called in the table, went unchecked against the DNA. Germline loops: CDR1 SGHDT, CDR2 YYEEEE. The CDR3 adds up to 12 amino acids, both ends counted. This CDR3 is CASSLATSRALE.

The count of this clone is one. The chain is built from TRBV7-8 and TRBJ1-4; the match to TRBD1 covers 10 bases. Germline loops: CDR1 SGHVS, CDR2 FQNEAQ. After removal of 5 bases from V and 7 bases from J, the junction contained 4 bases not matched to a gene. The CDR3 extends over 14 amino acids. CDR3 amino acids: CASSRGTGVEKLFF. The CDR3 DNA reads TGTGCCAGCAGCCGTGGGACAGGGGTTGAAAAACTGTTTTTT.

The V call is TRBV5-6, the J call TRBJ1-2; the D is unclear. Trimming shortened V by 4 bases and J by 7 bases, and 26 bases separated the two germline ends. Germline V gene data show CDR1 as SGHDT and CDR2 as YYEEEE. The CDR3 contains 17 residues. CDR3 DNA: TGTGCCAGCAGCCCCACCGCGGGCGGCCGCGTGGCGTCTGGCTACACCTTC. Its translation: CASSPTAGGRVASGYTF.